This TCR beta chain appears in the sequencing data of a study of blood T cell repertoires in COVID-19. Study information: There were acute and convalescent COVID-19 samples, and they came from the United States, Italy and Spain. Nucleic acid was either cDNA or gDNA, and it came from T cells, B-cell-depleted T cells, or PBMCs.

This clone was counted only a few times. This CDR3 comprises 14 residues. V was pared by 4 bases and J by 4 bases, with 14 bases between. CDR1 is MNHEY, CDR2 SVGAGI, per germline. Libraries were prepared by immunoSEQ multiplex PCR; TCRdb keeps only in-frame clonotypes and omits some of them. The sample comprises hundreds of thousands of clones, about 87% of which are singletons, and roughly 1.6% rests with the top ten. Sequencing was carried out using PBMCs or T cells enriched from blood (not recorded which). This TCR came from a woman between 50 and 59 years old who had recovered from COVID-19. The chain uses TRBV6-5 and TRBJ2-7; perhaps TRBD2 as D (6 bases). The DNA of the CDR3 is TGTGCCAGCAGTTGGCTGGGGGGTGAATACGAGCAGTACTTC. It specifies CASSWLGGEYEQYF.